This T cell receptor beta chain was identified in a study of T cell responses to AZD1222 COVID-19 vaccine. Study-level results: Spike-specific TCR breadth and depth both grew after two AZD1222 doses. Among spike-specific TCRs, nearly half reportedly target unmutated variant regions. Seropositive status at baseline applied to only a handful of AZD1222 recipients.

Points on this clone: As yet, its antigen is unknown.

The CDR3 has 11 amino acids. CDR1 is LGHNT and CDR2 is FRNRAP in the germline V gene. V lost 7 bases, J lost 6 bases, and 6 bases lay in between. Profiling relied on immunoSEQ multiplex PCR, and the TCRdb table lists in-frame clones only, not all of them. The data hold fewer than 100,000 clones, with almost 90% observed a single time. This sequence originates from an adult who received the AZD1222 COVID-19 vaccine. The specimen comprised peripheral blood, sampled 28 days after the second AZD1222 dose. The rearrangement joins TRBV12-5 to TRBJ2-2; D ambiguous. This CDR3 is CASARAGELFF. The CDR3 nucleotides read TGTGCTAGTGCTCGAGCCGGGGAGCTGTTTTTT.